This T cell receptor (beta chain) was retrieved from a study of blood T cell repertoires in COVID-19. Germline V lookup: CDR1 MNHEY, CDR2 SVGEGT. The CDR3 runs 14 residues. With 2 bases clipped from V and 15 bases from J, the junction kept 9 bases outside the gene matches. Repertoires were generated with immunoSEQ multiplex PCR, while TCRdb's copy carries only in-frame clones and drops some. The repertoire holds approximately 290,000 clones, with roughly 90% as singletons. The sequence was obtained from a woman in her sixties or seventies with acute or convalescent COVID-19. The rearrangement uses TRBV6-2 or TRBV6-3 and TRBJ2-1; TRBD2 aligns across 11 bases. Sequenced sample: peripheral blood. The CDR3 nucleotides are TGTGCCAGCAGTTACCCGGGACTAGCGGCAAAGAGGTTCTTC. It codes for CASSYPGLAAKRFF.